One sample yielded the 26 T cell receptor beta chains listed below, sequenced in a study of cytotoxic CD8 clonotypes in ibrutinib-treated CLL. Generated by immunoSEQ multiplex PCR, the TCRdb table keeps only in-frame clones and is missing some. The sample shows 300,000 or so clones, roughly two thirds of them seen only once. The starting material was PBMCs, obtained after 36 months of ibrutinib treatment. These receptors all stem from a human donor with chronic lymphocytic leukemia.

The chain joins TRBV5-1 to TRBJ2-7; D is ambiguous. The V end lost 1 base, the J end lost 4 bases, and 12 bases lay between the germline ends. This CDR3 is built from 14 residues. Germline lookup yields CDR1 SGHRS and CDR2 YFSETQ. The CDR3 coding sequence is TGCGCCAGCAGCTTGTACTCTAGTGGTTACGAGCAGTACTTC. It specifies CASSLYSSGYEQYF.

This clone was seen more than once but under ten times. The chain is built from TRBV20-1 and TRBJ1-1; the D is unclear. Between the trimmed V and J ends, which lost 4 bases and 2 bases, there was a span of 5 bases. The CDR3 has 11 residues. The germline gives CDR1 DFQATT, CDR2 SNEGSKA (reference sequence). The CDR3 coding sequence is TGCAGTGCTATAGTAAACACTGAAGCTTTCTTT. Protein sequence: CSAIVNTEAFF.

The CDR3 bases are TGTGCCAGTAGTATGTCTTCCGGGTCCTACGAGCAGTACTTC. Protein product: CASSMSSGSYEQYF. This sequence joins TRBV19 and TRBJ2-7, with D uncertain. Trimming left V 3 bases short and J 1 base short, with 10 bases between. This CDR3 has 14 residues. In germline, CDR1 is LNHDA, CDR2 SQIVND (reference sequence). Full variable domain (missing parts from reference TRBV19 and TRBJ2-7): DGGITQSPKYLFRKEGQNVTLSCEQNLNHDAMYWYRQDPGQGLRLIYYSQIVNDFQKGDIAEGYSVSREKKESFPLTVTSAQKNPTAFYLCASSMSSGSYEQYFGPGTRLTVT.

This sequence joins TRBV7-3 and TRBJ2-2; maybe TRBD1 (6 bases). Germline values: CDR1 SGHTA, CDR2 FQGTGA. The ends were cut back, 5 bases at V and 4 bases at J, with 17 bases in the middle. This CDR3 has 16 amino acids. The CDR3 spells CASSLLGQLGTGELFF. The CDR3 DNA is TGTGCCAGCAGCCTGCTGGGACAACTGGGCACCGGGGAGCTGTTTTTT.

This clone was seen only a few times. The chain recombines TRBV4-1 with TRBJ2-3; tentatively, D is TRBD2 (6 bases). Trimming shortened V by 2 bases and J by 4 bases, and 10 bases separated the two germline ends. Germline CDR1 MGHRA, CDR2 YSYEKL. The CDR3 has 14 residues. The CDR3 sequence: CASSQFSGADTQYF. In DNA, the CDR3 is TGCGCCAGCAGCCAATTCTCGGGGGCAGATACGCAGTATTTT.

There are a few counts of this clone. Written as DNA, the CDR3 is TGTGCCAGCACATCGGACAGACAAGAGACCCAGTACTTC. Protein sequence: CASTSDRQETQYF. The chain links TRBV6-8 to TRBJ2-5, with D possibly matching TRBD1 (6 bases). The CDR3 runs to 13 residues. The germline CDR1 and CDR2 sequences are MNHGY and SAAAGT. Trimming took off 7 bases at V and 2 bases at J, with 11 bases between the two ends.

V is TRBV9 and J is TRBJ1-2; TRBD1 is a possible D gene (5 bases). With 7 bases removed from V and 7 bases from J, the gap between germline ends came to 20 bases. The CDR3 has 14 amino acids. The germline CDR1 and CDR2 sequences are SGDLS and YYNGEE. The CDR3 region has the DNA TGTGCCAGCCAAGGGACCCATGGGAGGCGTGGCTACACCTTC. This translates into CASQGTHGRRGYTF.

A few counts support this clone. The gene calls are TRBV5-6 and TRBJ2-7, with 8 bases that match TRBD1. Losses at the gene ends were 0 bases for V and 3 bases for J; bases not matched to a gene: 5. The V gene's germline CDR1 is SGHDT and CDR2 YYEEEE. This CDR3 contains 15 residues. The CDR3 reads CASSLVGQVGYEQYF. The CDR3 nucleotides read TGTGCCAGCAGCTTGGTGGGACAGGTCGGCTACGAGCAGTACTTC.

CDR3 sequence (DNA): TGCGCCAGCAGCCAACAATTGGACACTGAAGCTTTCTTT. Translating gives CASSQQLDTEAFF. This chain connects TRBV4-3 to TRBJ1-1; D is unclear. CDR1 and CDR2 (germline): LGHNA, YSLEER. The CDR3 consists of 13 residues. Between the trimmed V and J ends, which lost 2 bases and 3 bases, there was a span of 7 bases.

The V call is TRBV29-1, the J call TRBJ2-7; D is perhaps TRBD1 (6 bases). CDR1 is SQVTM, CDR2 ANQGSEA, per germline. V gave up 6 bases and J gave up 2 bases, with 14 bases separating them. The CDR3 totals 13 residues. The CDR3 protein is CSVVDRIPYEQYF. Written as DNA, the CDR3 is TGCAGCGTCGTCGACAGGATACCCTACGAGCAGTACTTC.

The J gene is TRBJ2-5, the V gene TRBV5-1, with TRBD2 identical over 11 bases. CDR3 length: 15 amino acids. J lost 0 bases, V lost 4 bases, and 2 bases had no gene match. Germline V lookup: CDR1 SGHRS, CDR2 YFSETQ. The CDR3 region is CASSATSGDQETQYF. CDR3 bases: TGCGCCAGCAGCGCGACTAGCGGGGACCAAGAGACCCAGTACTTC.

This CDR3 reads CAISRDRGPNQPQHF. In nucleotides, the CDR3 is TGTGCCATCAGTCGGGACAGGGGACCCAATCAGCCCCAGCATTTT. J is TRBJ1-5 and V is TRBV10-3, with 10 bases fitting TRBD1. The CDR3 covers 15 residues. In germline, CDR1 is ENHRY, CDR2 SYGVKD. V lost 5 bases to trimming and J lost 3 bases; unmatched junction nucleotides: 4.

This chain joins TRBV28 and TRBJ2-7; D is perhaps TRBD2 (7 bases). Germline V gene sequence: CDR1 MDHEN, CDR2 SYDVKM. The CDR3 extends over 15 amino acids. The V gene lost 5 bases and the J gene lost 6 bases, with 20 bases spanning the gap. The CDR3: CASSLQQGGGPEQYF. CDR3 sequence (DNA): TGTGCCAGCAGTCTCCAGCAGGGAGGGGGTCCCGAGCAGTACTTC.

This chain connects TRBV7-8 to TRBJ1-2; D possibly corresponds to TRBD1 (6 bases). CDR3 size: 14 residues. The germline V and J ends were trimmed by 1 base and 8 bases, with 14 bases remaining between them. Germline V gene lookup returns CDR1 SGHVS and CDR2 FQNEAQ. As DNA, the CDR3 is TGTGCCAGCAGCTTAGGCGGGGGGCTGGGGGGCTACACCTTC. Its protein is CASSLGGGLGGYTF.

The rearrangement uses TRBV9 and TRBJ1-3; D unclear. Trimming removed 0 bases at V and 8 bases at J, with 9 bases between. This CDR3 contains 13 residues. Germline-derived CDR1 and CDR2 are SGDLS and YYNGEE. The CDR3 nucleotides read TGTGCCAGCAGCGTAGATGGGGTCGACACCATATATTTT. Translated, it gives CASSVDGVDTIYF.

CDR3 loop: CASSLGSGQSGYTF. The CDR3 DNA sequence: TGTGCCAGCAGCTTAGGGTCGGGACAGTCGGGCTACACCTTC. The chain joins TRBV13 to TRBJ1-2, with 7 bases lining up with TRBD1. CDR1 and CDR2 from the germline V gene are PRHDT and FYEKMQ (reference sequence). After removal of 0 bases from V and 8 bases from J, the junction contained 6 bases not matched to a gene. The CDR3 extends over 14 amino acids.

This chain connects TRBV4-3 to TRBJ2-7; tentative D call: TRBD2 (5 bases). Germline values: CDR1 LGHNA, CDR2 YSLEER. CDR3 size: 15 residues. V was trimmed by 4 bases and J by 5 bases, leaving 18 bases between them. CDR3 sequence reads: CASSPSLGKGHEQYF. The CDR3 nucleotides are TGCGCCAGCAGCCCTTCACTAGGGAAGGGCCACGAGCAGTACTTC.

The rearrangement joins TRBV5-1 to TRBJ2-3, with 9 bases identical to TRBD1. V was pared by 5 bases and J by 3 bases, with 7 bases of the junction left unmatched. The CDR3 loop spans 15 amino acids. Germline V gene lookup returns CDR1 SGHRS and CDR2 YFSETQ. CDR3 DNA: TGCGCCAGCAGGATCCGAGGACAGGGGACAGATACGCAGTATTTT. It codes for CASRIRGQGTDTQYF.

The CDR3 DNA reads TGCGCCAGCAGCTTGGGGGCAGGGAACACAGATACGCAGTATTTT. It encodes CASSLGAGNTDTQYF. The chain has TRBV5-1 and TRBJ2-3; D might be TRBD1 (5 bases). The CDR3 is 15 amino acids. Trimming removed 0 bases from V and 2 bases from J, with 10 bases in between. CDR1 is SGHRS and CDR2 is YFSETQ in the germline V gene.

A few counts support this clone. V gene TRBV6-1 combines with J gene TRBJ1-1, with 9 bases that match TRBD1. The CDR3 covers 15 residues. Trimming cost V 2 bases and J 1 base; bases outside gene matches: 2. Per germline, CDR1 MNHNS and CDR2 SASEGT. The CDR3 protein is CASSEWGQGNTEAFF. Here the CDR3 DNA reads TGTGCCAGCAGTGAATGGGGACAGGGGAACACTGAAGCTTTCTTT.

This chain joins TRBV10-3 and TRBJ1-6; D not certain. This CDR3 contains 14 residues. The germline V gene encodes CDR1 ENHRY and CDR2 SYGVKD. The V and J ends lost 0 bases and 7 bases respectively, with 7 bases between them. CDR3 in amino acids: CAISESARNSPLHF. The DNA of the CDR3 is TGTGCCATCAGTGAGTCGGCCAGGAATTCACCCCTCCACTTT.

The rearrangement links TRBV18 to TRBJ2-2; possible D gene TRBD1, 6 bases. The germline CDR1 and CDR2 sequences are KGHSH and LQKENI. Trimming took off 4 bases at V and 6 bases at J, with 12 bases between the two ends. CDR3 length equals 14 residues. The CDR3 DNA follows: TGTGCCAGCTCACTACAGGGTTCGGCCGGGGAGCTGTTTTTT. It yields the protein CASSLQGSAGELFF. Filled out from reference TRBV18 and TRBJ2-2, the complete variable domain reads NAGVMQNPRHLVRRRGQEARLRCSPMKGHSHVYWYRQLPEEGLKFMVYLQKENIIDESGMPKERFSAEFPKEGPSILRIQQVVRGDSAAYFCASSLQGSAGELFFGEGSRLTVL.

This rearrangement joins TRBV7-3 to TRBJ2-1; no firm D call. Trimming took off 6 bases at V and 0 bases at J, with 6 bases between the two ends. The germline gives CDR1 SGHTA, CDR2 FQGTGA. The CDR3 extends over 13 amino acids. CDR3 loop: CASSHSSYNEQFF. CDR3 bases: TGTGCCAGCAGTCATAGCTCCTACAATGAGCAGTTCTTC.

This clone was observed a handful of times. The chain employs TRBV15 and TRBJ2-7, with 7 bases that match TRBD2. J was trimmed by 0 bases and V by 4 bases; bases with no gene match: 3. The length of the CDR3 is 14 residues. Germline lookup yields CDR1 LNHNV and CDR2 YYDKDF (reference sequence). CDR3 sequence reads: CATSMGGVSYEQYF. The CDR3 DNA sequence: TGTGCCACCAGCATGGGAGGGGTCTCCTACGAGCAGTACTTC.

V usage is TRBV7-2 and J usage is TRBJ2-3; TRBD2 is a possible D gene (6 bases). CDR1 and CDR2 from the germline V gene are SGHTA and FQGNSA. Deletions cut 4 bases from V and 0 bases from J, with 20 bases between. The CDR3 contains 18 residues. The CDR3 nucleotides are TGTGCCAGCAGCTCAGCCTCATGGGGCGGGGTTAGCACAGATACGCAGTATTTT. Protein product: CASSSASWGGVSTDTQYF.

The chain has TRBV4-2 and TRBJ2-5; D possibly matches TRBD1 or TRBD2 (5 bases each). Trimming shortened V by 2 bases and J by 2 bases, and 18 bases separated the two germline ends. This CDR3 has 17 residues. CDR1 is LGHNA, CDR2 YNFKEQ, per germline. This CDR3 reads CASSQWGIESNQETQYF. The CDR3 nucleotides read TGTGCCAGCAGCCAATGGGGGATCGAGAGTAATCAAGAGACCCAGTACTTC.